A selection of T cell receptor beta chains follows, all from one sample in a study of regulatory T cells in long-lasting Graves disease. MiXCR, run by TCRdb on the multiplex PCR reads, gives a single entry per CDR3 protein. The table has fewer than 550,000 distinct CDR3 sequences, about 16% seen once. These same records also appear under a second study, on T cells in Graves' hyperthyroidism and ophthalmopathy.

The material sequenced was peripheral blood mononuclear cells (PBMCs), taken at new diagnosis, from a patient treated with antithyroid drugs. The receptor source for this set is a woman aged 35 to 59 with Graves disease. Each CDR3 is given with its conserved first and last residue. Fields, in order: V gene, clone size, J gene, D gene, CDR3 DNA, CDR3 protein. A D gene is named only where the DNA matches it firmly. Size values are once, few and many counts, or a class for expanded clones, and some rows have none.

TRBV18	many	TRBJ1-1	TRBD1	TGTGCCAGCACGTGGACAGGGGGTAAGGGCACTGAAGCTTTCTTT	CASTWTGGKGTEAFF
TRBV20-1	many	TRBJ2-3	-	TGCAGTGCTAGAGCCGGGACTGCTGGAGATACGCAGTATTTT	CSARAGTAGDTQYF
TRBV7-9	few	TRBJ2-3	-	TGTGCCAGCAGCTTAGTACCTAAATTCAGGCTACAGGCGTGGGCAGATACGCAGTATTTT	CASSLVPKFRLQAWADTQYF
TRBV20-1	many	TRBJ2-1	-	TGCAGTGCTAGAGATGATAGGGGGACCTACAATGAGCAGTTCTTC	CSARDDRGTYNEQFF
TRBV2	many	TRBJ2-3	-	TGTGCCAGCAGTGTTATAGCGAGCGCGGGGGATACGCAGTATTTT	CASSVIASAGDTQYF
TRBV6-1	once	TRBJ1-3	-	TGTGCCAGCAAATACCCCGCGGGGGCTGGAAACACCATATATTTT	CASKYPAGAGNTIYF
TRBV3-1	-	TRBJ1-6	-	TGTGCCAGCAGCCGTAGGGATAAGGATTCACCCCTCCACTTT	CASSRRDKDSPLHF
TRBV2	-	TRBJ1-1	-	TGTGCCAGCAGTGAAAGGCAGGGGCCATCAACCAGGGGCACTGAAGCTTTCTTT	CASSERQGPSTRGTEAFF
TRBV5-1	-	TRBJ2-2	TRBD1	TGCGCCAGCCTGAAGGGGGACAGGGAGAGCACCGGGGAGCTGTTTTTT	CASLKGDRESTGELFF
TRBV7-9	many	TRBJ2-1	-	TGTGCCAGCAGCTTTTTCGGAAGTGAGCAGTTCTTC	CASSFFGSEQFF
TRBV5-1	-	TRBJ2-5	-	TGCGCCAGCAGCTTGGAGGACTATTCCTCAGAGACCCAGTACTTC	CASSLEDYSSETQYF
TRBV10-3	many	TRBJ2-3	-	TGTGCCATCAGTGAAGATTTAGGGGTTGATACGCAGTATTTT	CAISEDLGVDTQYF
TRBV15	many	TRBJ2-5	-	TGTGCCACCAGCAGGGACGGGTCGCAAGGGGAGACCCAGTACTTC	CATSRDGSQGETQYF
TRBV20-1	many	TRBJ1-1	TRBD1	TGCAGTGCTAGAGCCGTACCGGGACAGGGAGGGCAAGCTTTCTTT	CSARAVPGQGGQAFF
TRBV6-1	many	TRBJ1-5	-	TGTGCCAGCAGCCACAATAGCAATCAGCCCCAGCATTTT	CASSHNSNQPQHF
TRBV6-5	-	TRBJ1-5	-	TGTGCCAGCAGTTTTACAGGGTTCACGGCCCAGCATTTT	CASSFTGFTAQHF
TRBV20-1	many	TRBJ2-1	-	TGCAGTGCTAGAGATGGGGCCCAGTCCGGGAATGAGCAGTTCTTC	CSARDGAQSGNEQFF
TRBV9	once	TRBJ2-2	-	TGTGCCAGCAGCGTAGGGGTTACGAACACCGGGGAGCTGTTTTTT	CASSVGVTNTGELFF
TRBV12-3/TRBV12-4	many	TRBJ1-2	-	TGTGCCAGCAGTACAAAGGGCACTAACTATGGCTACACCTTC	CASSTKGTNYGYTF
TRBV7-3	many	TRBJ2-2	TRBD1	TGTGCCAGCAGCGCCGACAGGGGGAGGCTGTTTTTT	CASSADRGRLFF
TRBV7-2	-	TRBJ2-5	TRBD2	TGTGCCAGCAGCTTAGTAGGGCCTAGCGGGGGGGCCGGTGAGACCCAGTACTTC	CASSLVGPSGGAGETQYF
TRBV14	once	TRBJ2-7	TRBD2	TGTGCCAGCAGCCAGGCGGGGGGGCCTTACGAGCAGTACTTC	CASSQAGGPYEQYF
TRBV2	many	TRBJ1-5	-	TGTGCCAGCACCTCCCGAGGTGGGGGCGGCAATCAGCCCCAGCATTTT	CASTSRGGGGNQPQHF
TRBV18	-	TRBJ2-1	TRBD2	TGTGCCAGCTCAGAGCGACTAGCGGGGGCAGTTGAGCAGTTCTTC	CASSERLAGAVEQFF
TRBV19	few	TRBJ1-5	TRBD1	TGTGCCAGTCGGCACCGATCGGGACAGGGGGTCTATAGCAATCAGCCCCAGCATTTT	CASRHRSGQGVYSNQPQHF
TRBV9	-	TRBJ1-2	TRBD1	TGTGCCAGCAGCGCACTTACGGGGGACAGCCCCTATGGCTACACCTTC	CASSALTGDSPYGYTF
TRBV2	many	TRBJ2-1	TRBD2	TGTGCCAGCAGACTAGCGGGGGGGTCCTACAATGAGCAGTTCTTC	CASRLAGGSYNEQFF
TRBV19	few	TRBJ1-1	TRBD1	TGTGCCAGTAGTATGGGACAGGGCCTGATGGCCACTGAAGCTTTCTTT	CASSMGQGLMATEAFF
TRBV5-4	few	TRBJ1-6	-	TGTGCCAGCAGCTCGGTAGGACTAAATTCACCCCTCCACTTT	CASSSVGLNSPLHF
TRBV24-1	many	TRBJ2-3	TRBD1	TGTGCCACCAGTGATACGTTGCGACAGGGTAGAACAGATACGCAGTATTTT	CATSDTLRQGRTDTQYF
TRBV12-3/TRBV12-4	many	TRBJ2-7	TRBD2	TGTGCCAGCAGCTCATCCTGGGGGAGAGACCAGTCGGGCCCCCGGACTAGCCGGGACGAGCAGTACTTC	CASSSSWGRDQSGPRTSRDEQYF
TRBV9	many	TRBJ2-7	TRBD2	TGTGCCAGCAGCGCGGGGACTAGCGGGGGGTACGAGCAGTACTTC	CASSAGTSGGYEQYF
TRBV6-2/TRBV6-3	many	TRBJ2-7	-	TGTGCCAGCAGATTACTAGAGGGCGAGCAGTACTTC	CASRLLEGEQYF
TRBV7-2	many	TRBJ1-2	TRBD1	TGTGCCAGCAGCTCGGGACAGGGGCCCTATGGCTACACCTTC	CASSSGQGPYGYTF
TRBV6-1	many	TRBJ2-5	TRBD2	TGTGCCAGCAGTGGGTTTAGCGGGAAAGAGACCCAGTACTTC	CASSGFSGKETQYF
TRBV11-2	-	TRBJ1-2	-	TGTGCCAGCAGCTTACTGGACAGCCTGGTCTACACCTTC	CASSLLDSLVYTF
TRBV6-2/TRBV6-3	-	TRBJ2-1	TRBD2	TGTGCCAGCAGCGGACTAGCGGATGAGCAGTTCTTC	CASSGLADEQFF
TRBV2	few	TRBJ2-3	-	TGTGCCAGCAACGGCCCCGGGGAGACAGATACGCAGTATTTT	CASNGPGETDTQYF
TRBV29-1	many	TRBJ1-1	TRBD1	TGCAGCACGGACAGGGGTAGGACTGAAGCTTTCTTT	CSTDRGRTEAFF
TRBV5-1	many	TRBJ2-1	TRBD2	TGCGCCAGCAGCCCGGGGACTAGCGGGGTCCAATCCTACAATGAGCAGTTCTTC	CASSPGTSGVQSYNEQFF
TRBV10-2	few	TRBJ2-5	-	TGCGCCCGGGGACCTACGGGGGAGACCCAGTACTTC	CARGPTGETQYF
TRBV27	many	TRBJ2-3	TRBD1	TGTGCCAGCAGTACGACAGGGGCTAGCACAGATACGCAGTATTTT	CASSTTGASTDTQYF
TRBV3-1	many	TRBJ1-1	-	TGTGCCAGCAGCCAACAAACTCGGGGCACTGAAGCTTTCTTT	CASSQQTRGTEAFF
TRBV11-2	-	TRBJ2-7	-	TGTGCCAGCAGCTTGGGACATATCTACGAGCAGTACTTC	CASSLGHIYEQYF
TRBV28	few	TRBJ2-7	-	TGTGCCAGCAGTTCCGAGCGAGAGTGGTACTTC	CASSSEREWYF
TRBV4-2	few	TRBJ1-6	TRBD1	TGTGCCAGCAGCCAGGCCTCCGGACAGGGTAACAATAATTCACCCCTCCACTTT	CASSQASGQGNNNSPLHF
TRBV6-1	many	TRBJ1-1	-	TGTGCCAGCAGAGGCGGATACACTGAAGCTTTCTTT	CASRGGYTEAFF
TRBV10-3	-	TRBJ2-2	-	TGTGCCATCAAGCCTAGCAACACCGGGGAGCTGTTTTTT	CAIKPSNTGELFF